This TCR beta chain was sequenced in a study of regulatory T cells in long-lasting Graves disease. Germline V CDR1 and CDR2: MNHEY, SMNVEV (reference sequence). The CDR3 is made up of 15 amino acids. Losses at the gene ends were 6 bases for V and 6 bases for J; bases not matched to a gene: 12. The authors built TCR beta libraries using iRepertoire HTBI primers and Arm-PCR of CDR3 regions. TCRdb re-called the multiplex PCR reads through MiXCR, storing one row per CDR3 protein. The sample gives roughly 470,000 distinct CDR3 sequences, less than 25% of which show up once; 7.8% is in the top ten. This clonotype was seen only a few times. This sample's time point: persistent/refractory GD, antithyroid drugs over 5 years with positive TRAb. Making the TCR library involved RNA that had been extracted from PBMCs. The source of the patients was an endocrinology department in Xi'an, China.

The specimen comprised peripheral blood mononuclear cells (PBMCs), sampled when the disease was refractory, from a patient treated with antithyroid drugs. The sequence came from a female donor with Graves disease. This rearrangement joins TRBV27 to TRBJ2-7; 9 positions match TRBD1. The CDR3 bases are TGTGCCAGCAGCCCGTCTGGGACAGGGCCCGGCGAGCAGTACTTC. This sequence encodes CASSPSGTGPGEQYF.